This TCR beta chain appears in the sequencing data of a study of T cells expressing NK-cell markers. The TCR beta cDNA came from 5'RACE template switching with UMIs. TCRdb re-called the 5' RACE reads; one entry per CDR3 protein, DNA not given. The sample includes about 160,000 distinct CDR3 sequences. CDR3 length: 17 amino acids. Per germline, CDR1 SGHVS and CDR2 FQNEAQ. What was sequenced was blood T cells: a sorted CD56 or NKG2C T cell subset, CD4+ or CD8+ T cells, or bulk PBMC T cells (not recorded which). The sequence came from a woman aged 18-70 years in good health. This rearrangement joins TRBV7-8 to TRBJ1-3. The CDR3 here is CASSLTGTGYSGNTIYF.